This TCR beta chain was identified during a study of CD8+ T cells in alopecia areata. Study background: The study gave treated patients oral tofacitinib at 5 to 10 mg twice daily.

After isolation, RNA underwent reverse transcription to generate cDNA as the sequencing template. Data came from immunoSEQ multiplex PCR; TCRdb stores just in-frame clones and leaves some out. The table has 150,000 or so clones, over 80% seen once. CDR3 length: 13 amino acids. Germline V gene lookup returns CDR1 SSHAT and CDR2 FNYEAQ (reference sequence). This clone was detected a few times. At one end, the junction sequence differs from germline, possibly due to a read error. The sample consisted of CD8+ T cells sorted from blood, taken at week 0. This receptor was identified in a human donor with alopecia areata. The chain couples TRBV7-7 to TRBJ2-7; D gene unclear. CDR3 sequence: CASSHGQSYEQYF. The CDR3, as DNA: TGTGCTAGCAGCCACGGTCAGTCCTACGAGCAGTACTTC.